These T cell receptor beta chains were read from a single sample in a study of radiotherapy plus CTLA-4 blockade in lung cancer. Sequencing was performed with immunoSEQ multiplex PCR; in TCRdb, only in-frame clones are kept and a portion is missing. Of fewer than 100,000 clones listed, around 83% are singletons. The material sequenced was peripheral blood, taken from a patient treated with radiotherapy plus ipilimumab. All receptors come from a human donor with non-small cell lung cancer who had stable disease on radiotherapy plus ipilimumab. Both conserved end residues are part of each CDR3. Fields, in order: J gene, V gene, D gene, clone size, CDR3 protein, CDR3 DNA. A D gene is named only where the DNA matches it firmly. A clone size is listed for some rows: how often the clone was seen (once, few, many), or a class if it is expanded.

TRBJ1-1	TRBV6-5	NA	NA	CASSLDLGTEAFF	TGTGCCAGCAGTCTGGACCTTGGGACTGAAGCTTTCTTT
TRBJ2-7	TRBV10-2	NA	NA	CASVEGTQQYF	TGCGCCAGCGTGGAGGGTACCCAGCAGTACTTC
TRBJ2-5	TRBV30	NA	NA	CAWSQRHRETQYF	TGTGCCTGGAGTCAACGACACAGGGAGACCCAGTACTTC
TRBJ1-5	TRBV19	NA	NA	CASSPGSLGQPQHF	TGTGCCAGTAGTCCCGGGAGTCTTGGACAGCCCCAGCATTTT
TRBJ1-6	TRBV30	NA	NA	CAWSVRVVSENSPLHF	TGTGCCTGGAGTGTACGGGTGGTCAGTGAGAATTCACCCCTCCACTTT
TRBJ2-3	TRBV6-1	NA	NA	CASSALVQDTQYF	TGTGCCAGCAGTGCACTAGTCCAAGATACGCAGTATTTT
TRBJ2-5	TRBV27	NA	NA	CASSWTYQETQYF	TGTGCCAGCAGTTGGACGTACCAAGAGACCCAGTACTTC
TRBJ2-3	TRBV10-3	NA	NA	CAISESTGTDTQYF	TGTGCCATCAGTGAGTCGACGGGAACAGATACGCAGTATTTT
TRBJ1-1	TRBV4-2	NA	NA	CASSQVTGEAFF	TGTGCCAGCAGCCAAGTGACAGGTGAAGCTTTCTTT
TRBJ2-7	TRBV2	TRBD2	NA	CASSDLAGVYEQYF	TGTGCCAGCAGTGATCTAGCGGGGGTCTACGAGCAGTACTTC
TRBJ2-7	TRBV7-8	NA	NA	CASSDGWGTYEQYF	TGTGCCAGCAGCGACGGATGGGGGACCTACGAGCAGTACTTC
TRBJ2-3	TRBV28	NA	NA	CASSLSPPSGYTQYF	TGTGCCAGCAGCCTATCCCCCCCCAGCGGGTATACGCAGTATTTT
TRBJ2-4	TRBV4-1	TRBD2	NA	CASSQVDSGDGGIQYF	TGCGCCAGCAGCCAAGTCGATAGCGGGGATGGGGGCATTCAGTACTTC
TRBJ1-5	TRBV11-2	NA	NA	CASSLRGNQPQHF	TGTGCCAGCAGCTTACGAGGAAATCAGCCCCAGCATTTT
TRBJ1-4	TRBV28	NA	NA	CASSPTGFGEKLFF	TGTGCCAGCAGTCCGACAGGCTTCGGAGAAAAACTGTTTTTT
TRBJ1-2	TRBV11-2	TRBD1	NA	CASSLNPTRGKGYGYTF	TGTGCCAGCAGCTTAAACCCGACCAGGGGGAAAGGCTATGGCTACACCTTC
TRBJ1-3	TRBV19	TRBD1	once	CASSGTGGTGNTIYF	TGTGCCAGTAGTGGGACAGGGGGCACTGGAAACACCATATATTTT
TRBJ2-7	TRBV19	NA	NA	CASSTPSVPYEQYF	TGTGCCAGTAGTACCCCTAGCGTACCCTACGAGCAGTACTTC
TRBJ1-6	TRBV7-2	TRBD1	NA	CASSSGQGGYNSPLHF	TGTGCCAGCAGCTCGGGACAGGGGGGCTATAATTCACCCCTCCACTTT
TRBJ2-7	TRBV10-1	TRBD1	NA	CASSEGGTGRYEQYF	TGCGCCAGCAGTGAGGGAGGGACAGGGCGGTATGAGCAGTACTTC
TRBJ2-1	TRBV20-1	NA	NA	CSASLVNEQFF	TGCAGTGCTAGCCTAGTCAATGAGCAGTTCTTC
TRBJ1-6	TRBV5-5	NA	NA	CASSQRKLGYNSPLHF	TGTGCCAGCAGCCAACGGAAACTGGGCTATAATTCACCCCTCCACTTT
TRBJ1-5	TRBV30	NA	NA	CAWSVFGGKTHNQPQHF	TGTGCCTGGAGTGTATTTGGGGGCAAAACCCACAATCAGCCCCAGCATTTT
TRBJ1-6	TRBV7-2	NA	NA	CASSLDSRGSWGSPLHF	TGTGCCAGCAGCTTAGACTCGCGGGGGTCCTGGGGATCACCCCTCCACTTT
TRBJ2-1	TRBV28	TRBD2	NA	CASSLFGGSHEQFF	TGTGCCAGCAGTTTGTTTGGCGGGAGCCATGAGCAGTTCTTC